What follows are 13 T cell receptor beta chains derived from one specimen sequenced in a study of T cells in Graves' hyperthyroidism and ophthalmopathy. TCR beta CDR3 region amplification was performed from RNA transcripts. The HTBI primer set served for first-round RT-PCR of the TCR CDR3. TCRdb reanalysed the multiplex PCR reads using MiXCR and keeps one entry per CDR3 protein. The sample yields some 200,000 distinct CDR3 sequences, roughly 17% seen once. Sequenced input: blood. The receptor source for this set is a woman in her 50s with Graves' hyperthyroidism.

This clonotype was seen ten or more times. This chain links TRBV29-1 with TRBJ2-1; possible D gene TRBD2, 6 bases. Trimming left V 8 bases short and J 8 bases short, with 19 bases between. The germline CDR1 and CDR2 sequences are SQVTM and ANQGSEA. This CDR3 spans 13 amino acids. CDR3 DNA: TGCAGCCAAGCGGCGGGGCTAGGATATGAGCAGTTCTTC. Amino acids: CSQAAGLGYEQFF.

This clonotype was observed many times. The V and J genes are TRBV12-3 or TRBV12-4 and TRBJ1-2; 10 nucleotides align to TRBD1. There are 15 residues in the CDR3. V lost 5 bases and J lost 3; bases outside the gene matches: 6. CDR3 residues: CASSPPGQGHYGYTF. In DNA form, the CDR3 reads TGTGCCAGCAGTCCCCCGGGACAGGGGCACTATGGCTACACCTTC.

This clonotype was counted at least ten times. The V gene is TRBV24-1, the J gene TRBJ1-2; D gene uncertain. Trimming left V 4 bases short and J 4 bases short, with 21 bases between. Germline lookup yields CDR1 KGHDR and CDR2 SFDVKD. The CDR3 is 17 residues long. The CDR3 DNA sequence: TGTGCCACCAGTGACTCACACCGGGCCCTAGGACTCTATGGCTACACCTTC. Encoded protein: CATSDSHRALGLYGYTF.

This clonotype has a count of ten or more. The chain recombines TRBV9 with TRBJ1-2; 7 bases agree with TRBD1. This CDR3 has 15 amino acids. In germline, CDR1 is SGDLS, CDR2 YYNGEE. With 4 bases clipped from V and 4 bases from J, the junction kept 10 bases outside the gene matches. DNA for the CDR3: TGTGCCAGCAGCATAGGGACAGCAAAGACCTATGGCTACACCTTC. It encodes CASSIGTAKTYGYTF.

This clonotype was picked up many times. The gene calls are TRBV27 and TRBJ2-7, with a tentative D call TRBD2 (5 bases). Per the germline V gene, CDR1 is MNHEY and CDR2 is SMNVEV (reference sequence). Trimming took 3 bases from V and 2 from J, leaving 11 bases between them. The CDR3 contains 14 residues. The CDR3 protein is CASSLGSVTYEQYF. CDR3 in DNA: TGTGCCAGCAGTTTGGGTAGCGTAACCTACGAGCAGTACTTC.

This clonotype was detected many times. The V and J genes are TRBV4-1 and TRBJ1-1; D is perhaps TRBD1 (6 bases). The germline gives CDR1 MGHRA, CDR2 YSYEKL. The CDR3 has 15 residues. Deletions cut 4 bases from V and 7 bases from J, with 19 bases between. CDR3: CASSRTRAGENEAFF. The CDR3 DNA sequence: TGCGCCAGCAGCCGAACTAGGGCAGGGGAGAATGAAGCTTTCTTT.

This clonotype was seen a handful of times. The chain couples TRBV11-3 to TRBJ2-7; tentatively, D is TRBD1 or TRBD2 (5 bases each). Germline V lookup: CDR1 SGHNT, CDR2 YENEEA. V was trimmed by 5 bases and J by 3 bases, leaving 11 bases between them. CDR3 length equals 13 residues. CDR3 sequence (DNA): TGTGCCAGCAGCGTCGGGACGGACTACGAGCAGTACTTC. It translates to CASSVGTDYEQYF.

The chain has TRBV3-1 and TRBJ2-5; tentative D call: TRBD2 (6 bases). From germline, CDR1 is LGHDT and CDR2 YNNKEL (reference sequence). The germline V and J ends were trimmed by 3 bases and 3 bases, with 8 bases remaining between them. There are 13 residues in the CDR3. The CDR3 coding sequence is TGTGCCAGCAGCCAGGGGAGGAAAGAGACCCAGTACTTC. It codes for CASSQGRKETQYF.

The gene calls are TRBV12-3 or TRBV12-4 and TRBJ1-3; D remains ambiguous. Trimming stripped 9 bases from V and 4 bases from J, with 7 bases between. This CDR3 is built from 11 residues. CDR3 amino acids: CASSEGNTIYF. As DNA, the CDR3 is TGTGCCAGTTCCGAGGGAAACACCATATATTTT.

The chain links TRBV7-9 to TRBJ2-1; 13 positions agree with TRBD2. The CDR3 totals 17 residues. Germline V gene lookup returns CDR1 SEHNR and CDR2 FQNEAQ (reference sequence). Trimming removed 4 bases from V and 0 bases from J; junction bases left unmatched: 3. Written as DNA, the CDR3 is TGTGCCAGCAGCTCCGGACTAGCGGGAGCCTCCTACAATGAGCAGTTCTTC. This gives the protein CASSSGLAGASYNEQFF.

At least ten counts were recorded for this clonotype. J is TRBJ1-2 and V is TRBV11-3, with 8 bases lining up with TRBD1. Germline assignment: CDR1 SGHNT and CDR2 YENEEA. The CDR3 covers 14 residues. The trim removed 5 bases at V and 6 bases at J, leaving 8 bases unmatched. The CDR3, as DNA: TGTGCCAGCAGCCAGGCCCAGGGGGCTGATGGCTACACCTTC. Its protein product is CASSQAQGADGYTF.

This clonotype was seen ten or more times. The CDR3 sequence is CASSYRRRGQRDYADTQYF. The CDR3 DNA sequence: TGTGCCAGCAGTTACCGCCGTAGGGGCCAGCGGGACTACGCAGATACGCAGTATTTT. The rearrangement links TRBV6-6 to TRBJ2-3; 7 bases agree with TRBD2. The CDR3 is 19 amino acids. Germline V gives CDR1 MNHNY, CDR2 SVGAGI (reference sequence). V gave up 2 bases and J gave up 4 bases; unmatched junction bases: 18.

The sample holds a few counts of this clonotype. It may be a read error: a sequence one base away is much more abundant. The chain's CDR3 is CASSYTGSMNTEAFF. The CDR3, as DNA: TGTGCCAGCAGTTACACAGGGTCAATGAACACTGAAGCTTTCTTT. The chain recombines TRBV28 with TRBJ1-1; D may be TRBD1 (6 bases). CDR3 length: 15 residues. With 4 bases removed from V and 0 bases from J, the gap between germline ends came to 12 bases. Germline lookup yields CDR1 MDHEN and CDR2 SYDVKM.